These T cell receptor beta chains were read from a single sample in a study of cytomegalovirus exposure and HLA in healthy donors. Repertoires were generated with immunoSEQ multiplex PCR, while TCRdb's copy carries only in-frame clones and drops some. The sample carries around 120,000 clones, around three quarters recorded once. Source material: PBMCs. These TCRs come from a man aged 25 to 45 in good health and CMV-seronegative. The CDR3 runs from the conserved cysteine through the conserved F or W. A D gene is named only where the DNA matches it firmly. The size entry is marked missing in some rows and otherwise reads once, few, many or a size class.

TRBD1	once	TRBV27	TRBJ1-5	CASSEQGANQPQNF	TGTGCCAGCAGCGAACAGGGGGCGAATCAGCCCCAGAATTTT
TRBD2	-	TRBV7-6	TRBJ2-7	CASSLLAGGTSYEQYF	TGTGCCAGCAGCCTCCTAGCGGGGGGGACCTCCTACGAGCAGTACTTC
-	-	TRBV4-1	TRBJ1-5	CASSQDSGSYQPQHF	TGCGCCAGCAGCCAAGATTCAGGTTCCTATCAGCCCCAGCATTTT
TRBD2	-	TRBV28	TRBJ2-3	CAASPVGTRTYTDTQYF	TGTGCCGCTTCCCCAGTGGGGACTAGAACATACACAGATACGCAGTATTTT
TRBD2	-	TRBV18	TRBJ2-1	CASSPLRTSDNEQFF	TGTGCCAGCTCACCCCTCCGGACTAGCGACAATGAGCAGTTCTTC
TRBD1	-	TRBV18	TRBJ1-1	CASSPPGQDTEAFF	TGTGCCAGCTCACCACCGGGACAGGACACTGAAGCTTTCTTT
-	once	TRBV19	TRBJ1-3	CASSNWASDPTTIYF	TGTGCCAGTAGTAATTGGGCCAGTGACCCCACAACCATATATTTT
TRBD1	-	TRBV27	TRBJ1-3	CASSLLQTGGGNTIYF	TGTGCCAGCAGTTTACTCCAGACAGGGGGCGGAAACACCATATATTTT
-	-	TRBV10-3	TRBJ1-2	CAISPDVPGVDGYTF	TGTGCCATCAGCCCCGACGTCCCAGGGGTGGATGGCTACACCTTC
TRBD2	-	TRBV5-6	TRBJ2-2	CASTVAGADTGELFF	TGTGCCAGCACCGTAGCGGGAGCCGACACCGGGGAGCTGTTTTTT
-	-	TRBV28	TRBJ2-7	CASSLASYEQYF	TGTGCCAGCAGTTTAGCGTCCTACGAGCAGTACTTC
TRBD1	-	TRBV7-2	TRBJ2-7	CASSSTIRDRGYEQYF	TGTGCCAGCAGCTCCACCATTCGGGACAGGGGTTACGAGCAGTACTTC
-	-	TRBV5-1	TRBJ2-1	CASGRLEINNEQFF	TGCGCCAGCGGCCGACTAGAGATTAACAATGAGCAGTTCTTC
TRBD2	once	TRBV4-2	TRBJ2-1	CASSQEGLASSYNEQFF	TGTGCCAGCAGCCAAGAGGGACTAGCGAGTAGCTACAATGAGCAGTTCTTC
-	-	TRBV10-3	TRBJ1-3	CAISSYDQGSGNTIYF	TGTGCCATCAGTTCGTACGACCAGGGCTCTGGAAACACCATATATTTT
-	-	TRBV9	TRBJ1-2	CASSATNNYGYTF	TGTGCCAGCAGTGCTACTAACAACTATGGCTACACCTTC
-	few	TRBV19	TRBJ2-2	CASSRRDLHTGELFF	TGTGCCAGTAGTAGGCGGGACTTACACACCGGGGAGCTGTTTTTT
TRBD2	-	TRBV5-4	TRBJ2-7	CASSFGTSYEQYF	TGTGCCAGCAGCTTTGGGACTAGCTACGAGCAGTACTTC
TRBD2	-	TRBV27	TRBJ2-7	CASSSSSGGTYEQYF	TGTGCCAGCAGTTCCTCTAGCGGGGGGACCTACGAGCAGTACTTC
-	-	TRBV15	TRBJ2-5	CATSRDRTEETQYF	TGTGCCACCAGCAGAGATCGGACAGAAGAGACCCAGTACTTC
-	-	TRBV19	TRBJ1-2	CASSISSIYGYTF	TGTGCCAGTAGTATCTCCAGTATCTATGGCTACACCTTC
-	-	TRBV2	TRBJ2-3	CASSDRGLGTDTQYF	TGTGCCAGCAGTGATAGAGGGTTGGGCACAGATACGCAGTATTTT
TRBD2	-	TRBV7-2	TRBJ2-1	CASSPGLANNEQFF	TGTGCCAGCAGCCCGGGACTAGCTAATAATGAGCAGTTCTTC
-	few	TRBV5-6	TRBJ1-1	CASSFGWARGTEAFF	TGTGCCAGCAGCTTTGGCTGGGCTCGAGGGACTGAAGCTTTCTTT
-	-	TRBV4-2	TRBJ1-1	CASSQGQAGTEAFF	TGTGCCAGCAGCCAAGGACAGGCTGGGACTGAAGCTTTCTTT
TRBD2	-	TRBV19	TRBJ2-3	CASSNDGLAAWGGDTQYF	TGTGCCAGTAGTAACGATGGACTAGCGGCATGGGGGGGAGATACGCAGTATTTT
-	-	TRBV6-1	TRBJ2-2	CASSALLFDRANTGELFF	TGTGCCAGCAGTGCCTTACTATTTGACCGAGCCAACACCGGGGAGCTGTTTTTT
-	-	TRBV28	TRBJ1-1	CASSDRIREFEAFF	TGTGCCAGCAGCGACAGGATCAGAGAATTTGAAGCTTTCTTT
-	-	TRBV28	TRBJ2-7	CASSPRSPPQTEQYF	TGTGCCAGCAGTCCTCGGTCCCCCCCCCAAACCGAGCAGTACTTC
TRBD2	-	TRBV4-2	TRBJ2-3	CASSQLTSGRGDTQYF	TGTGCCAGCAGCCAGCTGACTAGCGGGAGAGGAGATACGCAGTATTTT
TRBD2	-	TRBV27	TRBJ2-7	CASSLLAGGSYEQYF	TGTGCCAGCAGTCTACTAGCGGGAGGATCCTACGAGCAGTACTTC
TRBD2	-	TRBV5-1	TRBJ2-1	CASRGSSGSSYNEQFF	TGCGCCAGCAGAGGGAGTAGCGGGAGCTCCTACAATGAGCAGTTCTTC
-	-	TRBV5-6	TRBJ1-4	CASSTNGEKLFF	TGTGCCAGCAGCACCAACGGTGAAAAACTGTTTTTT
-	-	TRBV15	TRBJ2-1	CATSRGGQGGEQFF	TGTGCCACCAGCAGAGGAGGGCAGGGAGGTGAGCAGTTCTTC
TRBD1	-	TRBV27	TRBJ2-1	CASSLGQGKNEQFF	TGTGCCAGCAGTTTAGGACAGGGTAAGAATGAGCAGTTCTTC
-	-	TRBV29-1	TRBJ2-7	CSVGAGAGYEQYF	TGCAGCGTTGGAGCCGGAGCGGGCTACGAGCAGTACTTC
TRBD1	-	TRBV5-1	TRBJ1-1	CASSFLGQGQAFF	TGCGCCAGCAGCTTTTTAGGACAGGGTCAAGCTTTCTTT
-	-	TRBV7-2	TRBJ2-2	CASSLAVDTGELFF	TGTGCCAGCAGCTTAGCGGTAGACACCGGGGAGCTGTTTTTT
-	few	TRBV7-9	TRBJ2-1	CASSSLSGDSYNEQFF	TGTGCCAGCAGCTCCCTATCTGGAGACTCTTACAATGAGCAGTTCTTC
TRBD2	-	TRBV18	TRBJ2-2	CASSPVGLGRNTGELFF	TGTGCCAGCTCACCTGTGGGACTAGGGAGAAACACCGGGGAGCTGTTTTTT
TRBD1	-	TRBV5-1	TRBJ1-4	CASSLDRGNEKLFF	TGCGCCAGCAGCTTGGACAGGGGTAATGAAAAACTGTTTTTT
-	-	TRBV10-2	TRBJ2-3	CASSEGLESVTDTQYF	TGCGCCAGCAGTGAGGGGCTGGAATCGGTCACAGATACGCAGTATTTT